One TCR beta chain is described in this entry. What it recognizes is unknown. The data are from a study of CD8 T cells in Susac syndrome. In the study overall: Under ten of the sequenced Susac syndrome patients were in remission, and 5 or 6 had active disease. Patients with Susac syndrome had blood drawn and were at that point therapy-naive, on corticosteroids, or on intravenous immunoglobulin alone. General study findings and limits: In its TCR sequencing and HLA analysis, the study acknowledged that the number of individuals was relatively small. When the CD4+ T cell repertoires of patients with Susac syndrome were examined, they did not show any clonal expansion.

RNA, at about 0.45 to 1 ug, was reverse transcribed with random hexamers. TCRdb fed the immunoSEQ multiplex PCR reads into MiXCR, producing one record per CDR3 protein. The table has 210,000 or so distinct CDR3 sequences, less than 95% seen once; the top ten hold approximately 0.15%. Input material: CD4+ T cells from PBMCs. The sequence was obtained from a human donor with Susac syndrome.

The CDR3 DNA reads TGTGCCAGCAGCTTTTCTAGAAACTCCTACGAGCAGTACTTC. Translation: CASSFSRNSYEQYF. This chain uses TRBV7-2 with TRBJ2-7; D uncertain. This CDR3 comprises 14 residues. The germline CDR1 and CDR2 sequences are SGHTA and FQGNSA. Between the trimmed V and J ends, which lost 3 bases and 0 bases, there was a span of 9 bases.